The clone carrying this T cell receptor (beta chain) was counted a few times. The data derive from a study of beta chain features in type 1 diabetes. V lost 3 bases and J lost 1, with 2 bases in between. From germline, CDR1 is LNHDA and CDR2 SQIVND (reference sequence). The CDR3 sequence is 12 residues long. Expressed TCRB transcripts were sequenced, since all the RNA that had been isolated was reverse transcribed. Clones were sequenced by immunoSEQ multiplex PCR, and TCRdb holds only the in-frame ones, with some missing. This table has hundreds of thousands of clones, around 15% appearing once. Using CD45RO/CCR7/CD25/CD127/CD95/CD27, CD4+ naive, central memory, regulatory and stem cell-like memory cells were sorted.

The receptor comes from a man in his late teens or twenties in good health. The chain has TRBV19 and TRBJ2-3; D remains unclear. The sequenced sample was naive CD4+ T cells from blood. CDR3 amino acids: CASSIRTDTQYF. The CDR3 DNA reads TGTGCCAGTAGTATCCGCACAGATACGCAGTATTTT.